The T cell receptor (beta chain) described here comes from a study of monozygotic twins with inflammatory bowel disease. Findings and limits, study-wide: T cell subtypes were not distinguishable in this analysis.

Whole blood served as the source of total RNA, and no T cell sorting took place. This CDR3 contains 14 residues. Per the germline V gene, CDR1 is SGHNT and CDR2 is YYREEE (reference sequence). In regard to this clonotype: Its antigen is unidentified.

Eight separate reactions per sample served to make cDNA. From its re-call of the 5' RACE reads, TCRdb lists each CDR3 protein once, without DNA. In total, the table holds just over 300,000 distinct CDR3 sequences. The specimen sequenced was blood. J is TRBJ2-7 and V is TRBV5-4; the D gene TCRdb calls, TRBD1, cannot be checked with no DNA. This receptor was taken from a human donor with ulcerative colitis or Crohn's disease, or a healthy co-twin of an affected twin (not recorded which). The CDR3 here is CASSRSGQIYEQYF.